This T cell receptor (beta chain) was documented in a study of blood T cell repertoires in COVID-19. From germline, CDR1 is SGHTA and CDR2 FQGNSA. V lost 1 base to trimming and J lost 4 bases, with 13 bases between them. The CDR3 runs 15 residues. How the authors handled the data: It was from reference gene primer amplification that nucleated cell counts were estimated. Generated by immunoSEQ multiplex PCR, the TCRdb table keeps only in-frame clones and is missing some. V and J calls and clone size are given by that table; D and trimming were obtained from the DNA. Of roughly 150,000 clones listed, about nine tenths are singletons.

The sample was peripheral blood. This receptor was obtained from a woman older than 75 with acute or convalescent COVID-19. V and J are TRBV7-2 and TRBJ1-2; D is ambiguous. Here the CDR3 DNA reads TGTGCCAGCAGCTTAGGTGCGCAATTAAGCTATGGCTACACCTTC. It encodes CASSLGAQLSYGYTF. Supplemented by reference TRBV7-2 and TRBJ1-2, the full variable domain reads GAGVSQSPSNKVTEKGKDVELRCDPISGHTALYWYRQSLGQGLEFLIYFQGNSAPDKSGLPSDRFSAERTGGSVSTLTIQRTQQEDSAVYLCASSLGAQLSYGYTFGSGTRLTVV.